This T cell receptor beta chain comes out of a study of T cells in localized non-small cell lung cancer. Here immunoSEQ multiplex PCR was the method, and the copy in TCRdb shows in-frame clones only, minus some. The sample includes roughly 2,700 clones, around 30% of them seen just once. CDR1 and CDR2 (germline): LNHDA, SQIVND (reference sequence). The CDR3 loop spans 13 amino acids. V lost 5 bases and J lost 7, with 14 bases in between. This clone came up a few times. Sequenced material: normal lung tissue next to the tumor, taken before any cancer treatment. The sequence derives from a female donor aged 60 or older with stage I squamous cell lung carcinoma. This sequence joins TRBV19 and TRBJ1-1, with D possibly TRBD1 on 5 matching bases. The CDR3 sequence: CASSADSHLEAFF. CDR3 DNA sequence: TGTGCCAGTAGTGCCGACAGCCACCTTGAAGCTTTCTTT.